Listed here are 32 T cell receptor beta chains from one sample, sequenced in a study of shared clonotypes between healthy human individuals. Naive-designated CD8 cells lacked CD45RO, were positively enriched for CCR7, and omitted terminally differentiated effector memory CD45RA+ cells. The repertoire was sequenced with immunoSEQ multiplex PCR; TCRdb's copy has only in-frame clones and lacks some. Among approximately 590,000 clones listed, about 95% were seen once. Sequenced material: naive CD8+ T cells sorted from blood. These receptors came from a young woman in good health.

CDR3 loop: CASWAASYNEQFF. DNA of the CDR3: TGTGCCAGCTGGGCAGCGTCCTACAATGAGCAGTTCTTC. The V gene is TRBV2, the J gene TRBJ2-1; unclear D gene. CDR1 and CDR2 (germline): SNHLY, FYNNEI. The V and J ends lost 8 bases and 1 base respectively, with 9 bases between them. CDR3 length: 13 residues.

This chain joins TRBV2 and TRBJ1-2; 9 bases align to TRBD1. From germline, CDR1 is SNHLY and CDR2 FYNNEI. Trimming cost V 6 bases and J 6 bases; bases outside gene matches: 8. The CDR3 sequence is 14 residues long. The CDR3 DNA reads as TGTGCCAGCAGCTGGGACAGGGTCATCGATGGCTACACCTTC. It codes for CASSWDRVIDGYTF. Drawing the rest from reference TRBV2 and TRBJ1-2, the complete variable domain is EPEVTQTPSHQVTQMGQEVILRCVPISNHLYFYWYRQILGQKVEFLVSFYNNEISEKSEIFDDQFSVERPDGSNFTLKIRSTKLEDSAMYFCASSWDRVIDGYTFGSGTRLTVV.

The CDR3 coding sequence is TGTGCCAGCATGAGCCTCGCCGGGGAGCTGTTTTTT. Protein: CASMSLAGELFF. V and J are TRBV6-4 and TRBJ2-2, with D unresolved. There are 12 residues in the CDR3. Germline loops: CDR1 MRHNA, CDR2 SNTAGT. V was trimmed by 7 bases and J by 6 bases, leaving 9 bases between them.

The CDR3 loop is CASSVDRGFGKNIQYF. The CDR3 DNA reads as TGTGCCAGCAGCGTAGACAGGGGGTTTGGCAAAAACATTCAGTACTTC. The V call is TRBV9, the J call TRBJ2-4, with 8 bases matching TRBD1. The CDR3 has 16 amino acids. Germline V gene data show CDR1 as SGDLS and CDR2 as YYNGEE. With V trimmed by 0 bases and J by 3 bases, 5 bases remained unmatched. Combining the CDR3 with reference TRBV9 and TRBJ2-4 gives the whole variable domain DSGVTQTPKHLITATGQRVTLRCSPRSGDLSVYWYQQSLDQGLQFLIQYYNGEERAKGNILERFSAQQFPDLHSELNLSSLELGDSALYFCASSVDRGFGKNIQYFGAGTRLSVL.

This rearrangement joins TRBV27 to TRBJ2-7, with TRBD1 matching over 7 bases. Germline V gives CDR1 MNHEY, CDR2 SMNVEV (reference sequence). CDR3 size: 14 residues. Trimming took 1 base from V and 5 from J; bases not matched to a gene: 5. The CDR3 protein is CASSLYHRGHEQYF. DNA of the CDR3: TGTGCCAGCAGTTTATATCACAGGGGCCACGAGCAGTACTTC.

The chain recombines TRBV7-9 with TRBJ1-1; 7 bases agree with TRBD1. The CDR3 has 14 residues. Unmatched junction bases numbered 8, after V lost 5 bases and J lost 5 bases. The germline V gene has CDR1 SEHNR and CDR2 FQNEAQ (reference sequence). CDR3 coding DNA: TGTGCCAGCAGCCATGGCAGGGGGATGACTGAAGCTTTCTTT. Encoded protein: CASSHGRGMTEAFF. The whole variable domain, remainder taken from reference TRBV7-9 and TRBJ1-1, is DTGVSQNPRHKITKRGQNVTFRCDPISEHNRLYWYRQTLGQGPEFLTYFQNEAQLEKSRLLSDRFSAERPKGSFSTLEIQRTEQGDSAMYLCASSHGRGMTEAFFGQGTRLTVV.

A word on this clone: The same CDR3 arises from other DNA sequences in this sample as well. The chain employs TRBV6-5 and TRBJ1-5; TRBD1 matches at 9 bases. V gave up 2 bases and J gave up 6 bases; unmatched junction bases: 2. Germline CDR1 and CDR2: MNHEY and SVGAGI. The CDR3 has 14 amino acids. In DNA form, the CDR3 reads TGTGCCAGCAGTTACGGACAGGGGAGTCAGCCCCAGCATTTT. Residues: CASSYGQGSQPQHF.

The V and J genes are TRBV29-1 and TRBJ2-1; maybe TRBD2 (6 bases). The CDR3 has 12 residues. Trimming took 3 bases from V and 10 from J, leaving 13 bases between them. CDR1 and CDR2 from the germline V gene are SQVTM and ANQGSEA. This CDR3 is CSVDKLAGEQFF. The CDR3 DNA follows: TGCAGCGTTGATAAACTAGCAGGAGAGCAGTTCTTC.

This clone showed up just once. The chain has TRBV18 and TRBJ2-1; the D gene is possibly TRBD2 (5 bases). Germline assignment: CDR1 KGHSH and CDR2 LQKENI. This CDR3 is built from 14 residues. The V and J ends lost 3 bases and 8 bases respectively, with 14 bases between them. CDR3 region: CASSPHGLSDEQFF. CDR3 DNA: TGTGCCAGCTCACCCCACGGACTTTCGGATGAGCAGTTCTTC.

The chain combines TRBV27 with TRBJ2-1; 11 bases agree with TRBD2. Germline V lookup: CDR1 MNHEY, CDR2 SMNVEV (reference sequence). Losses at the gene ends were 5 bases for V and 5 bases for J; bases not matched to a gene: 5. The CDR3 runs to 15 residues. The CDR3 spells CASSPIAGGDNEQFF. CDR3 DNA sequence: TGTGCCAGCAGTCCAATAGCGGGAGGGGACAATGAGCAGTTCTTC.

This chain connects TRBV6-5 to TRBJ2-1; 8 bases fit TRBD2. This CDR3 is built from 13 residues. V shed 5 bases and J 7 bases; nucleotides not matched to a gene: 4. Germline V gene data show CDR1 as MNHEY and CDR2 as SVGAGI. CDR3 nucleotide sequence: TGTGCCAGCAGTCTGGGACTAGGGAATGAGCAGTTCTTC. Residues: CASSLGLGNEQFF.

The chain joins TRBV13 to TRBJ2-7, with a possible D match to TRBD2 (5 bases). V lost 5 bases, J lost 6 bases, and 20 bases lay in between. This CDR3 has 15 residues. CDR1 is PRHDT and CDR2 is FYEKMQ in the germline V gene (reference sequence). The CDR3 loop reads CASSQRLETIGEQYF. CDR3 DNA: TGTGCCAGCAGCCAGAGATTAGAGACTATCGGCGAGCAGTACTTC.

This chain joins TRBV28 and TRBJ1-2; 9 bases fit TRBD1. This CDR3 has 14 residues. Germline V gene sequence: CDR1 MDHEN, CDR2 SYDVKM. V lost 6 bases to trimming and J lost 5 bases; unmatched junction nucleotides: 7. CDR3 region: CASSPPGQGYGYTF. In DNA, the CDR3 is TGTGCCAGCAGCCCGCCGGGACAGGGTTATGGCTACACCTTC.

Only a few counts were recorded for this clone. The CDR3 DNA follows: TGTGCCAGCAGCTTGGTTAGCGGCAGACAGCCCCAGCATTTT. Translated: CASSLVSGRQPQHF. The V call is TRBV5-8, the J call TRBJ1-5, with no clear D. CDR3 length: 14 amino acids. The V gene's germline CDR1 is SGHTS and CDR2 YDEGEE. Trimming took 0 bases from V and 7 from J, leaving 11 bases between them.

The chain is built from TRBV28 and TRBJ2-5; D perhaps matches TRBD2 (8 bases). The CDR3 runs 16 residues. Germline V gene lookup returns CDR1 MDHEN and CDR2 SYDVKM. The V end was cut by 7 bases, the J end by 1 base, with 19 bases between. Here the CDR3 DNA reads TGTGCCAGCAACCCACTAGCGGAGGGGGCCCAAGAGACCCAGTACTTC. This encodes CASNPLAEGAQETQYF.

The table lists this clone with a count of one. The J gene is TRBJ2-3, the V gene TRBV11-2; 7 bases are a match to TRBD2. The CDR3 is 13 amino acids. The germline CDR1 and CDR2 sequences are SGHAT and FQNNGV. Trimming removed 7 bases from V and 6 bases from J; junction bases left unmatched: 7. The CDR3 loop reads CASTYNGGDTQYF. The CDR3 nucleotides read TGTGCCAGCACCTACAACGGGGGGGATACGCAGTATTTT.

The rearrangement uses TRBV25-1 and TRBJ1-1; D ambiguous. Trimming removed 2 bases from V and 1 base from J, with 11 bases in between. From germline, CDR1 is MGHDK and CDR2 SYGVNS. CDR3 length: 15 residues. The CDR3 loop is CASSEEAAANTEAFF. The CDR3 nucleotides are TGTGCCAGCAGTGAAGAAGCAGCAGCGAACACTGAAGCTTTCTTT.

V and J are TRBV2 and TRBJ1-5; D uncertain. In germline, CDR1 is SNHLY, CDR2 FYNNEI. Trimming pared 3 bases from V and 8 bases from J, leaving 17 bases between. This CDR3 region has 15 residues. In DNA, the CDR3 is TGTGCCAGCAGTGATGGGCCATCCCCTACGGAGCCCCAGCATTTT. Protein product: CASSDGPSPTEPQHF.

This clone showed up just once. The genes are TRBV27 and TRBJ1-5, with D perhaps matching TRBD1 (6 bases). In germline, CDR1 is MNHEY, CDR2 SMNVEV (reference sequence). This CDR3 region has 14 residues. V was cut by 10 bases and J by 4 bases, with 17 bases left in between. The CDR3 DNA follows: TGTGCCACCAGCCATACAGGGAGGAATCAGCCCCAGCATTTT. Its translation is CATSHTGRNQPQHF.

This clone turned up a few times. The chain is built from TRBV28 and TRBJ2-7; the match to TRBD1 covers 7 bases. Losses at the gene ends were 2 bases for V and 4 bases for J; bases not matched to a gene: 5. CDR3 size: 14 residues. CDR1 is MDHEN, CDR2 SYDVKM, per germline. CDR3 protein: CASSLNRGEYEQYF. The CDR3 nucleotides read TGTGCCAGCAGTTTAAACAGGGGTGAATACGAGCAGTACTTC.

The V and J genes are TRBV7-9 and TRBJ2-5; no clear D gene. Deletions cut 3 bases from V and 4 bases from J, with 9 bases between. Germline V gene sequence: CDR1 SEHNR, CDR2 FQNEAQ (reference sequence). The CDR3 covers 13 residues. The chain's CDR3 is CASSFTVGETQYF. CDR3 DNA sequence: TGTGCCAGCAGCTTTACAGTAGGAGAGACCCAGTACTTC.

The J gene is TRBJ2-2, the V gene TRBV7-8; D might be TRBD2 (5 bases). V was clipped by 2 bases and J by 2 bases, with 9 bases between them. The CDR3 consists of 15 residues. CDR1 and CDR2 from the germline V gene are SGHVS and FQNEAQ. The CDR3 DNA sequence: TGTGCCAGCAGCTTACGTGGGAGAAACACCGGGGAGCTGTTTTTT. Its protein is CASSLRGRNTGELFF. Full variable domain (outside the CDR3, taken from reference TRBV7-8 and TRBJ2-2): GAGVSQSPRYKVAKRGQDVALRCDPISGHVSLFWYQQALGQGPEFLTYFQNEAQLDKSGLPSDRFFAERPEGSVSTLKIQRTQQEDSAVYLCASSLRGRNTGELFFGEGSRLTVL.

This chain joins TRBV9 and TRBJ1-5, with D perhaps TRBD1 (5 bases). V lost 7 bases and J 1 base, leaving 9 bases between the germline ends. The CDR3 consists of 13 residues. The germline V gene encodes CDR1 SGDLS and CDR2 YYNGEE. The CDR3 loop reads CASARGSNQPQHF. The CDR3 nucleotides are TGTGCCAGCGCGAGGGGAAGCAATCAGCCCCAGCATTTT.

V is TRBV28 and J is TRBJ1-2; a weak D match, TRBD1 (5 bases). Germline lookup yields CDR1 MDHEN and CDR2 SYDVKM. The length of the CDR3 is 13 residues. V gave up 3 bases and J gave up 5 bases, with 10 bases separating them. DNA of the CDR3: TGTGCCAGCAGTTTCGGGGGAACGTATGGCTACACCTTC. Its protein product is CASSFGGTYGYTF.

The chain is built from TRBV14 and TRBJ1-5, with a possible D match to TRBD1 (6 bases). V lost 0 bases, J lost 3 bases, and 15 bases lay in between. The CDR3 totals 17 residues. Looked up from germline, CDR1 is SGHDN and CDR2 is FVKESK. Here the CDR3 reads CASSQENRTDHNQPQHF. The CDR3 DNA sequence: TGTGCCAGCAGCCAAGAGAATCGGACAGACCACAATCAGCCCCAGCATTTT.

The chain has TRBV11-3 and TRBJ2-7; D is unclear. Germline V lookup: CDR1 SGHNT, CDR2 YENEEA. The CDR3 extends over 12 amino acids. The V and J ends lost 1 base and 3 bases respectively, with 4 bases between them. In DNA form, the CDR3 reads TGTGCCAGCAGCTTAGGACACTACGAGCAGTACTTC. It specifies CASSLGHYEQYF.

V usage is TRBV15 and J usage is TRBJ1-5; D gene uncertain. V was shortened by 4 bases and J by 0 bases, with 7 bases between the two germline ends. Germline values: CDR1 LNHNV, CDR2 YYDKDF (reference sequence). The CDR3 is 14 amino acids. CDR3 DNA sequence: TGTGCCACCAGCACAGACATTAGCAATCAGCCCCAGCATTTT. It codes for CATSTDISNQPQHF.

The chain recombines TRBV9 with TRBJ2-5; D perhaps matches TRBD1 (6 bases). V lost 0 bases and J lost 4, with 10 bases in between. The CDR3 has 14 amino acids. CDR1 and CDR2 (germline): SGDLS, YYNGEE. The CDR3, as DNA: TGTGCCAGCAGCGTAGGTCGGACAGCAGAGACCCAGTACTTC. Its protein product is CASSVGRTAETQYF. The complete variable domain, with remaining parts taken from reference TRBV9 and TRBJ2-5, reads DSGVTQTPKHLITATGQRVTLRCSPRSGDLSVYWYQQSLDQGLQFLIQYYNGEERAKGNILERFSAQQFPDLHSELNLSSLELGDSALYFCASSVGRTAETQYFGPGTRLLVL.

The chain is built from TRBV5-6 and TRBJ1-2; D not certain. The CDR3 is 15 residues long. Germline V gene lookup returns CDR1 SGHDT and CDR2 YYEEEE. Trimming took off 0 bases at V and 0 bases at J, with 9 bases between the two ends. In DNA form, the CDR3 reads TGTGCCAGCAGCTTGGAACAGTCCACTAACTATGGCTACACCTTC. It specifies CASSLEQSTNYGYTF.

The chain links TRBV28 to TRBJ1-2; D is uncertain. There are 17 residues in the CDR3. Germline V gene lookup returns CDR1 MDHEN and CDR2 SYDVKM. Trimming removed 7 bases from V and 1 base from J, with 22 bases in between. The CDR3 sequence is CASTSPALVTDNYGYTF. The CDR3 bases are TGTGCCAGCACCTCCCCCGCGCTGGTGACTGATAACTATGGCTACACCTTC.

J is TRBJ1-4 and V is TRBV6-5; D unresolved. The CDR3 length is 13 residues. Trimming removed 5 bases from V and 9 bases from J, with 13 bases in between. Germline CDR1 and CDR2: MNHEY and SVGAGI. CDR3 nucleotide sequence: TGTGCCAGCAGTGTGGACGGGAATCAAAAACTGTTTTTT. Protein: CASSVDGNQKLFF.

This clone was detected once. V and J are TRBV6-5 and TRBJ2-7; D is undetermined. The CDR3 has 11 amino acids. V lost 1 base and J 6 bases, leaving 4 bases between the germline ends. Per germline, CDR1 MNHEY and CDR2 SVGAGI. The CDR3 DNA follows: TGTGCCAGCAGTTACTGGGGCGAGCAGTACTTC. Its protein is CASSYWGEQYF.